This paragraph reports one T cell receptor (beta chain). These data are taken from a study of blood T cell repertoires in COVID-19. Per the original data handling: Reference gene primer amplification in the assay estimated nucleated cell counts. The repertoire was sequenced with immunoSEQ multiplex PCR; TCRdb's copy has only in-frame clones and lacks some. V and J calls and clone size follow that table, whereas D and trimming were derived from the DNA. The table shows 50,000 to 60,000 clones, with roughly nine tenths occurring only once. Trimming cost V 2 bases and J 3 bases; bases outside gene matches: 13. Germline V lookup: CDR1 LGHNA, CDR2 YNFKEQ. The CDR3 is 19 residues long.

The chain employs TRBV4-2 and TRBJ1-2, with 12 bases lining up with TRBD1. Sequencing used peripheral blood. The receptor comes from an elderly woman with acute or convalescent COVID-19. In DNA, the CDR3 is TGTGCCAGCAGCCAATCCTGGGGGGACAGGGGGCGTGGGGACTATGGCTACACCTTC. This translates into CASSQSWGDRGRGDYGYTF.